The clone carrying this TCR beta chain was detected only a few times. What it binds is not known. Then a second PCR, running about 7 to 11 cycles, was carried out with a sample-barcoded 5' primer and a J-beta primer mix. With 12 random nucleotides, a template-switch adaptor tagged each individual cDNA molecule. Using its own MiXCR run on the 5' RACE reads, TCRdb lists one record per CDR3 protein. The data contain 700,000 to 850,000 distinct CDR3 sequences, about 34% of them singletons. The sample originates from a study of blood T cells in healthy people across ages. Study-wide context: The template switching approach captured approximately one barcoded beta molecule for every two T cells. Study-wide points: Both higher diversity and more naive CD4+ cells marked long-lived donors when set against aged donors. TCR beta diversity, measured per million T cells, fell in a roughly linear way with age.

The sequence came from a man between 18 and 29 years old in good health. The sample taken for sequencing was blood.

This CDR3 reads CSASPLAGGGKTQYF. The CDR3 nucleotides are TGCAGTGCTAGTCCTCTAGCGGGGGGCGGGAAGACCCAGTACTTC. J is TRBJ2-5 and V is TRBV20-1; 11 bases line up with TRBD2. The CDR3 length is 15 residues. Germline trimming cut 3 bases from V and 6 bases from J; bases unmatched to any gene: 9. Germline CDR1 reads DFQATT; CDR2 reads SNEGSKA (reference sequence).